What follows is one T cell receptor beta chain and its context. Antigen specificity is unknown. This sample was taken from a study of T-cell memory formation after mild COVID-19. Study background: Clustering of TCRs was largely donor specific. Whole-study findings and limits: Shrinking CD4+ clones resided mostly in CM and EM, and CD8+ ones in EMRA. Pre-infection memory carried some responding clones, suggesting that cross-reactive memory joined.

5'RACE primed at constant segments yielded TCR alpha and TCR beta cDNA libraries bearing sample barcodes and UMIs. TCRdb re-called the 5' RACE reads through MiXCR, storing one row per CDR3 protein. The sample consists of about 350,000 distinct CDR3 sequences, roughly an eighth of them appearing once. Between the trimmed V and J ends, which lost 2 bases and 4 bases, there was a span of 10 bases. There are 14 residues in the CDR3. Germline V CDR1 and CDR2: ENHRY, SYGVKD. The genes are TRBV10-3 and TRBJ2-3; D is undetermined. The clonotype comes from a man between 18 and 35 years old who had mild COVID-19 (a few samples of this study predate the infection). Cell type and time point are not known. The sample was PBMCs or a T cell subset sorted from them (not recorded which). The CDR3 loop is CAISEARLADTQYF. In nucleotides, the CDR3 is TGTGCCATCAGTGAGGCTAGGTTGGCAGATACGCAGTATTTT.